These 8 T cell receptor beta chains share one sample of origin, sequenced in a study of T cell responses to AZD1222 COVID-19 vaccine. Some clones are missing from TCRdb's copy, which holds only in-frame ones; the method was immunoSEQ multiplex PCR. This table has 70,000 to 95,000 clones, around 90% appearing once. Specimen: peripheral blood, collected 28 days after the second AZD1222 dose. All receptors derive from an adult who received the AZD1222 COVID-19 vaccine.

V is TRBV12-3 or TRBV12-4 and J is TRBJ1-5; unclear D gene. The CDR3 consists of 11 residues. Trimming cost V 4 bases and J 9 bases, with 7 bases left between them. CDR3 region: CASSSLGPQHF. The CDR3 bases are TGTGCCAGCAGTTCTCTCGGGCCCCAGCATTTT.

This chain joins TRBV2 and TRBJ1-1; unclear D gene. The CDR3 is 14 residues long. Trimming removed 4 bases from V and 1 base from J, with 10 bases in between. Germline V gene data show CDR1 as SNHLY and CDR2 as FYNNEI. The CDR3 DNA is TGTGCCAGCAGTGGGATAGACACGAACACTGAAGCTTTCTTT. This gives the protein CASSGIDTNTEAFF.

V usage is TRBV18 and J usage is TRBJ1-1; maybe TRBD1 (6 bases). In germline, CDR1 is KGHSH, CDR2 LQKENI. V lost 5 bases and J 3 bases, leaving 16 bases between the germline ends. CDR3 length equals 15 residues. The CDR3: CASSAYRVGDTEAFF. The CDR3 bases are TGTGCCAGCTCAGCCTACAGGGTTGGAGACACTGAAGCTTTCTTT.

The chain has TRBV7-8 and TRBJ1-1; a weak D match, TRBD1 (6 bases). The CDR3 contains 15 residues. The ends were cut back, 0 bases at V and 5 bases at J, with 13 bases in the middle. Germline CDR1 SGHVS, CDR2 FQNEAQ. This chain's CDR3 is CASSLASPGETEAFF. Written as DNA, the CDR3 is TGTGCCAGCAGCTTAGCCAGCCCAGGGGAAACTGAAGCTTTCTTT.

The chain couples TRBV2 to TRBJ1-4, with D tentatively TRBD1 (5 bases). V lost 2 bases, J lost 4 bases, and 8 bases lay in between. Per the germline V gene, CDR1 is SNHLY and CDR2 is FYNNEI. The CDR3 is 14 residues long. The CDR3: CASSERGFNEKLFF. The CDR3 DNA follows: TGTGCCAGCAGTGAACGGGGGTTTAATGAAAAACTGTTTTTT.

This CDR3 reads CASSLEGQANEKLFF. For the CDR3, the DNA is TGTGCCAGCAGCTTGGAGGGACAGGCTAATGAAAAACTGTTTTTT. The chain uses TRBV5-4 and TRBJ1-4; 8 bases line up with TRBD1. The germline V gene has CDR1 SGHNT and CDR2 YYREEE (reference sequence). J lost 3 bases, V lost 0 bases, and 1 base had no gene match. This CDR3 comprises 15 residues.

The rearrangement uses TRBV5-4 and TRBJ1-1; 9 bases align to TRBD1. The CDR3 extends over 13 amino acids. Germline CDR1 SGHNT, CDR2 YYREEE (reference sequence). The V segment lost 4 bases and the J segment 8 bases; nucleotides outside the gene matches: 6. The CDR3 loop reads CASSGGTGREAFF. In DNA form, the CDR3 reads TGTGCCAGCAGCGGGGGGACAGGGAGGGAAGCTTTCTTT.

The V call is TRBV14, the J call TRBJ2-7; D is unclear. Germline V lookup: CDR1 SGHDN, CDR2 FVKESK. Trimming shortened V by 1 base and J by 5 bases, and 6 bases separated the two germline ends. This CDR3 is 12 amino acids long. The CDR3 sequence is CASSQVAHEQYF. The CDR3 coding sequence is TGTGCCAGCAGCCAAGTGGCCCACGAGCAGTACTTC.